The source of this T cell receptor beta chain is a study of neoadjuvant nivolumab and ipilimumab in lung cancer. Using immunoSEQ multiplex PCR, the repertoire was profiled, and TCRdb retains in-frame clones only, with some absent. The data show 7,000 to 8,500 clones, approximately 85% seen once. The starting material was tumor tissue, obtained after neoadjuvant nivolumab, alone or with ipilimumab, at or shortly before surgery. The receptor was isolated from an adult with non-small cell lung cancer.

This CDR3 reads CASRSYGYTF. CDR3 bases: TGTGCCAGCAGGTCCTATGGCTACACCTTC. The rearrangement links TRBV2 to TRBJ1-2; D is uncertain. The CDR3 length is 10 residues. The V gene lost 6 bases and the J gene lost 4 bases, with 3 bases spanning the gap. CDR1 is SNHLY and CDR2 is FYNNEI in the germline V gene.